This T cell receptor (beta chain) was found in a study of shared T cell receptors in the human thymus. V lost 2 bases to trimming and J lost 2 bases, with 11 bases between them. This CDR3 has 14 residues. Germline V lookup: CDR1 SGHRS, CDR2 YFSETQ. The method was immunoSEQ multiplex PCR; TCRdb's version includes in-frame clones alone and lacks a portion of them. The table lists a few hundred thousand clones, over 90% of them singletons, with about 0.02% in the top ten. The clonotype comes from a human donor. The sample consisted of thymocytes. The rearrangement links TRBV5-1 to TRBJ2-7, with a weak D call TRBD1 (5 bases). The CDR3 nucleotides are TGCGCCAGCAGCTTTGGGGCCATGACCTACGAGCAGTACTTC. It yields the protein CASSFGAMTYEQYF.